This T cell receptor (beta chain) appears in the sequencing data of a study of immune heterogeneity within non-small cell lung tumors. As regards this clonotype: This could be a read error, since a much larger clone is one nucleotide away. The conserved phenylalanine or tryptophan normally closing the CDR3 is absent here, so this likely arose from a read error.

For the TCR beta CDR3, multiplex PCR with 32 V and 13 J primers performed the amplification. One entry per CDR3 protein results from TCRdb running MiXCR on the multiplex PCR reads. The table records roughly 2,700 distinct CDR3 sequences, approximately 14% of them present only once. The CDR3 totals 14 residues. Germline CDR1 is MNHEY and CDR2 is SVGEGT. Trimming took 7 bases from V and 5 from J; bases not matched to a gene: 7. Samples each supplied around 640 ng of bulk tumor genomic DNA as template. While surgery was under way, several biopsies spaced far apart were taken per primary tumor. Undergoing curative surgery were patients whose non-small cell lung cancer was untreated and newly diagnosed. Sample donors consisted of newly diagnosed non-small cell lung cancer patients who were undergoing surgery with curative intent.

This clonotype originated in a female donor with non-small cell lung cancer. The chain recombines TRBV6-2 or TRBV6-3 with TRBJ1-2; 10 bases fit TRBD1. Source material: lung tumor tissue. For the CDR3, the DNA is TGTGCCAGCAAAAGGGACAGGGGAGGGTATGGCTACACCATC. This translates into CASKRDRGGYGYTI.